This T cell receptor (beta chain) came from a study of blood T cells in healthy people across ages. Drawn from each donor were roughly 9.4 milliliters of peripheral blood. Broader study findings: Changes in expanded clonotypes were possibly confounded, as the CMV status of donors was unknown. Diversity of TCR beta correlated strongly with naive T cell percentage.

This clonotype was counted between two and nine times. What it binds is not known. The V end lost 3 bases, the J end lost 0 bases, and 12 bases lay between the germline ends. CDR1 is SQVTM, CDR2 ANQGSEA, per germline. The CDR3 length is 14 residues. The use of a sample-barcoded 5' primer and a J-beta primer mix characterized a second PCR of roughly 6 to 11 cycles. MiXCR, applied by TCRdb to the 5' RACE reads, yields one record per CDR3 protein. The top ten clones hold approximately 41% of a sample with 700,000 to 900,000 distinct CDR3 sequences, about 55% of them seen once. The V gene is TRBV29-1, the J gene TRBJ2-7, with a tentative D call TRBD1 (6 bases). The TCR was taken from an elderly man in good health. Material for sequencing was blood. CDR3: CSVESRGSSYEQYF. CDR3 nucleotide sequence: TGCAGCGTTGAGAGCAGGGGCAGCTCCTACGAGCAGTACTTC.